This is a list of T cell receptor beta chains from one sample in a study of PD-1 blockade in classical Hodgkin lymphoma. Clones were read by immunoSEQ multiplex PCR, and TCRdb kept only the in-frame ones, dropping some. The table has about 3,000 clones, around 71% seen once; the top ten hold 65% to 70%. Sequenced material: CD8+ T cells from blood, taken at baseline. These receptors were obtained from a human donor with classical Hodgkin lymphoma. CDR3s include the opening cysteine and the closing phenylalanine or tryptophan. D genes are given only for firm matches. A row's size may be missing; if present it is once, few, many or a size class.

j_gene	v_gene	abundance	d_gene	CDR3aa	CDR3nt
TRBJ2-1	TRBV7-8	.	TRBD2	CASSLYGGSYNEQFF	TGTGCCAGCAGCTTATACGGGGGGTCCTACAATGAGCAGTTCTTC
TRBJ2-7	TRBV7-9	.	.	CASSFSGSYEQYF	TGTGCCAGCAGCTTTTCAGGGAGCTACGAGCAGTACTTC
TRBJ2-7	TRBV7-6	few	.	CASAPEADYEQYF	TGTGCCAGCGCCCCCGAGGCAGACTACGAGCAGTACTTC
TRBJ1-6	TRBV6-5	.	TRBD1	CASRVGTANSPLHF	TGTGCCAGCAGGGTCGGGACAGCTAATTCACCCCTCCACTTT
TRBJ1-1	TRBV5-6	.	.	CASSFPPEGNTEAFF	TGTGCCAGCAGCTTTCCCCCGGAGGGGAACACTGAAGCTTTCTTT
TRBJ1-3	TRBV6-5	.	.	CASSYGDGSSGNTIYF	TGTGCCAGCAGTTACGGGGACGGGAGCTCTGGAAACACCATATATTTT
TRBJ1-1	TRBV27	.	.	CASSLFATVEAFF	TGTGCCAGCAGTTTATTCGCGACTGTTGAAGCTTTCTTT
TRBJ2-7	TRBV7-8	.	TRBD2	CASSKAGDYEQYF	TGTGCCAGCAGCAAAGCGGGGGACTACGAGCAGTACTTC
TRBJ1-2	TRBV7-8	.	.	CASSFGQANYGYTF	TGTGCCAGCAGCTTCGGGCAGGCTAACTATGGCTACACCTTC
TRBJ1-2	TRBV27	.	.	CASSFFPLTGTTYGYTF	TGTGCCAGCAGTTTTTTTCCCCTTACCGGGACGACCTATGGCTACACCTTC
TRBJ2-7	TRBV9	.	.	CASSVGGESSYEQYF	TGTGCCAGCAGCGTAGGGGGGGAAAGCTCCTACGAGCAGTACTTC
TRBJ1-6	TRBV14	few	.	CASSQPLGTFLHF	TGTGCCAGCAGCCAACCCCTCGGGACGTTCCTCCACTTT
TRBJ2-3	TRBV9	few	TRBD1	CASSVQGVFTDTQYF	TGTGCCAGCAGCGTTCAGGGGGTTTTCACAGATACGCAGTATTTT
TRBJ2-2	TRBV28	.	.	CASSLLLAGELFF	TGTGCCAGCAGTTTATTGTTGGCCGGGGAGCTGTTTTTT
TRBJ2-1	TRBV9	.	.	CASSSLGGTYNEQFF	TGTGCCAGCAGCTCCCTTGGTGGCACCTACAATGAGCAGTTCTTC
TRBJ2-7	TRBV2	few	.	CASSEAGGVGSYEQYF	TGTGCCAGCAGTGAAGCAGGAGGGGTTGGCTCCTACGAGCAGTACTTC
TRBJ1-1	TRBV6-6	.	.	CASSITFGWVTEAFF	TGTGCCAGCAGTATCACCTTTGGGTGGGTCACTGAAGCTTTCTTT
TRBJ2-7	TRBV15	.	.	CATSRVPGDYEQYF	TGTGCCACCAGCAGAGTTCCAGGGGATTACGAGCAGTACTTC
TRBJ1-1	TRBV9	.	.	CASSATGTTEAFF	TGTGCCAGCAGCGCGACCGGGACTACCGAAGCTTTCTTT
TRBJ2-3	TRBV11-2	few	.	CASSLEGGQYTQYF	TGTGCCAGCAGCTTGGAGGGGGGGCAATATACGCAGTATTTT
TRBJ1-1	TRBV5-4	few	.	CASSLPFPLGGDTEAFF	TGTGCCAGCAGCTTGCCGTTTCCGCTCGGAGGGGACACTGAAGCTTTCTTT
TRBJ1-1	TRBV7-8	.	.	CASSLAFGEAFF	TGTGCCAGCAGCTTAGCGTTCGGAGAAGCTTTCTTT
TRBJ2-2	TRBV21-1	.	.	CASSRTRSLAGGSGELFF	TGTGCCAGCAGCCGGACCAGGTCCCTAGCGGGGGGGTCCGGGGAGCTGTTTTTT
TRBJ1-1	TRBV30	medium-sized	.	CAWSVGDTEAFF	TGTGCCTGGAGTGTAGGGGACACTGAAGCTTTCTTT
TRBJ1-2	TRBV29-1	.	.	CSVPVQGAGGYTF	TGCAGCGTCCCGGTACAGGGAGCAGGAGGCTACACCTTC
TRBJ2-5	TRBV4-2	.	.	CASSPWLGGTETQYF	TGTGCCAGCAGCCCGTGGTTGGGGGGAACCGAGACCCAGTACTTC